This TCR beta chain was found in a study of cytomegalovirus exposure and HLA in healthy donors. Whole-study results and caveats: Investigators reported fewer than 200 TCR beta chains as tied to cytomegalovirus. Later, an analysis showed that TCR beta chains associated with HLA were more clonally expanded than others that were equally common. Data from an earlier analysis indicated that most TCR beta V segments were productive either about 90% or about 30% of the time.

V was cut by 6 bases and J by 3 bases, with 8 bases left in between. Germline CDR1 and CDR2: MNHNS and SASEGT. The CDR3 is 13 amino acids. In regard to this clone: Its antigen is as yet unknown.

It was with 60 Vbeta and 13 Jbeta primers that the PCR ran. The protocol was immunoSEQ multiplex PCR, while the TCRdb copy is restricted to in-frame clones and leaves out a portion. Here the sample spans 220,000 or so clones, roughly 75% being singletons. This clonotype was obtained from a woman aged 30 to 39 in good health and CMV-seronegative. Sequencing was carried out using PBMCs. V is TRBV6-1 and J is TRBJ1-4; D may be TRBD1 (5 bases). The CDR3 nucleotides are TGTGCCAGCAGAACACAGGCTAATGAAAAACTGTTTTTT. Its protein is CASRTQANEKLFF.